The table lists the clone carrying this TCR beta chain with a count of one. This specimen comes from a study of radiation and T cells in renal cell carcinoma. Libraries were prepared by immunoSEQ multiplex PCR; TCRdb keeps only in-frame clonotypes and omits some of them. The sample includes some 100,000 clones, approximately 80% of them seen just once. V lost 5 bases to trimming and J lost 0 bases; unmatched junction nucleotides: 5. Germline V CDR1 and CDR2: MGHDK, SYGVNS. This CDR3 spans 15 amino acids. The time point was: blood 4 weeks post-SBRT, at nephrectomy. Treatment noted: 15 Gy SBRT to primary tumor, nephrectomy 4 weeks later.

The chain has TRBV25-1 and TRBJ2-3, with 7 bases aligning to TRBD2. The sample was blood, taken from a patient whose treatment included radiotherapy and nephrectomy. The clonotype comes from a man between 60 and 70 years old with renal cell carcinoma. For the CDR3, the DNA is TGTGCCAGCAGTAGAGTTAGCGGGAGCACAGATACGCAGTATTTT. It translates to CASSRVSGSTDTQYF.